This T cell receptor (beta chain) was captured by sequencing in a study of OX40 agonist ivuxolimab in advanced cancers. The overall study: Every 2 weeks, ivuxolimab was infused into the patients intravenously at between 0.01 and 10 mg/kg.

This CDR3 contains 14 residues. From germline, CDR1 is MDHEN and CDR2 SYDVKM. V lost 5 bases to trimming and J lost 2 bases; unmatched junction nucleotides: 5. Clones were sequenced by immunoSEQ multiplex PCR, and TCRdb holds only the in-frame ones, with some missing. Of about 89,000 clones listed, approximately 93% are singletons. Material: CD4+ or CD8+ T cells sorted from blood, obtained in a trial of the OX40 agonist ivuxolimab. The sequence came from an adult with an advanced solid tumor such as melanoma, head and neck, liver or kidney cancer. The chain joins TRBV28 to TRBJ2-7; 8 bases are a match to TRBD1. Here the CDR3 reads CASSPTGVPYEQYF. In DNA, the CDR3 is TGTGCCAGCAGTCCGACAGGGGTACCCTACGAGCAGTACTTC. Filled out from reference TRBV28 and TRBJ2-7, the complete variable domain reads DVKVTQSSRYLVKRTGEKVFLECVQDMDHENMFWYRQDPGLGLRLIYFSYDVKMKEKGDIPEGYSVSREKKERFSLILESASTNQTSMYLCASSPTGVPYEQYFGPGTRLTVT.